A selection of T cell receptor beta chains follows, all from one sample in a study of blood T cell repertoires in COVID-19. The table came from immunoSEQ multiplex PCR; TCRdb's copy has only in-frame clones and leaves some out. Among 180,000 or so clones listed, roughly three quarters were seen once. Sequencing used peripheral blood. Receptors originate from a woman in her forties or fifties with active or convalescent COVID-19. CDR3s include the opening cysteine and the closing phenylalanine or tryptophan. D genes are given only for firm matches. For some rows the clone size is stated as once, few or many, or as a class when expanded; others skip it.

TRBJ1-4	.	TRBV29-1	.	TGCAGCGCTCGAGAAGGACAGAATAATGAAAAACTGTTTTTT	CSAREGQNNEKLFF
TRBJ1-6	.	TRBV6-5	.	TGTGCCAGCATTTGGGACATAGATTCACCCCTCCACTTT	CASIWDIDSPLHF
TRBJ2-3	.	TRBV4-3	TRBD2	TGCGCCAGCAGCCAAGATAAATCGGGGGGGGCCGGCGATACGCAGTATTTT	CASSQDKSGGAGDTQYF
TRBJ2-1	.	TRBV11-3	.	TGTGCCAGCAGCTTTGGAGGGAGTTCCTACAATGAGCAGTTCTTC	CASSFGGSSYNEQFF
TRBJ1-2	.	TRBV4-3	TRBD1	TGCGCCAGCAGCGTACAGGGGGGTGGCTACACCTTC	CASSVQGGGYTF
TRBJ1-6	.	TRBV24-1	.	TGTGCCACCAGTGACCCCGTGGGGCAGTCAAGCTCCTATAATTCACCCCTCCACTTT	CATSDPVGQSSSYNSPLHF
TRBJ1-2	.	TRBV18	TRBD1	TGTGCCAGCTCACCAATCGGACAGGGAGGTGGCTACACCTTC	CASSPIGQGGGYTF
TRBJ2-5	.	TRBV5-1	.	TGCGCCAGCAGGTTGAGGACAGGGAGGGAAGAGACCCAGTACTTC	CASRLRTGREETQYF
TRBJ1-2	.	TRBV5-5	.	TGTGCCAGCAGCCCTGGAGGGGGGGCGGGGTATGGCTACACCTTC	CASSPGGGAGYGYTF
TRBJ2-5	.	TRBV6-6	TRBD2	TGTGCCAGCAGTTACCCGCTAGCGGGGCTACAAGAGACCCAGTACTTC	CASSYPLAGLQETQYF
TRBJ1-5	.	TRBV29-1	.	TGCAGCGTTGGGAGGAGGGGATATAGCAATCAGCCCCAGCATTTT	CSVGRRGYSNQPQHF
TRBJ1-5	.	TRBV23-1	TRBD1	TGCGCCAGCAGTTGGACAGGGAGCAATCAGCCCCAGCATTTT	CASSWTGSNQPQHF
TRBJ1-5	.	TRBV2	TRBD1	TGTGCCAGCAGCGACTGGGACAGGGGGAATTTAAATCAGCCCCAGCATTTT	CASSDWDRGNLNQPQHF
TRBJ2-1	.	TRBV20-1	.	TGCAGTGCTAGAGATGGGACTGGGGAGTTCTTC	CSARDGTGEFF
TRBJ1-1	.	TRBV18	.	TGTGCCAGCTCACCGGGGGGGAACACTGAAGCTTTCTTT	CASSPGGNTEAFF
TRBJ2-5	.	TRBV10-3	.	TGTGCCGCCCGGGGGATAGGAGAGACCCAGTACTTC	CAARGIGETQYF
TRBJ2-7	.	TRBV14	.	TGTGCCAGCAGCCGGGTGCCAGGGCTCAACGAGCAGTACTTC	CASSRVPGLNEQYF
TRBJ2-3	.	TRBV7-2	TRBD2	TGTGCCAGCAGCTTTAGGGATCTAGCGGTTTTGGACACAGATACGCAGTATTTT	CASSFRDLAVLDTDTQYF
TRBJ2-3	.	TRBV2	.	TGTGCCAGCAGCCGGGAGTCCACAGATACGCAGTATTTT	CASSRESTDTQYF
TRBJ2-5	.	TRBV27	TRBD1	TGTGCCAGCAGTTTACGAGACAGGGGGCGCGGGGAGACCCAGTACTTC	CASSLRDRGRGETQYF
TRBJ2-1	few	TRBV4-3	.	TGCGCCAGCAGCCACAGTGCTGCGGGGAGCTCCTACAATGAGCAGTTCTTC	CASSHSAAGSSYNEQFF
TRBJ1-5	.	TRBV18	.	TGTGCCAGCTCTCCTGACAGCCCCAATCAGCCCCAGCATTTT	CASSPDSPNQPQHF
TRBJ2-6	.	TRBV5-5	.	TGTGCCAGCAGCCTTACTCAGGGAGGCAACGTCCTGACTTTC	CASSLTQGGNVLTF
TRBJ2-3	.	TRBV7-8	.	TGTGCCAGCAGCGTCAGGTCGGTTTACAGCACAGATACGCAGTATTTT	CASSVRSVYSTDTQYF
TRBJ2-3	.	TRBV4-1	.	TGCGCCAGCAGCCATGGACCTCTAGCGAGCACAGATACGCAGTATTTT	CASSHGPLASTDTQYF
TRBJ1-3	.	TRBV4-3	.	TGCGCCAGCAGCCAAGTTGAAGCGCCTGGAAACACCATATATTTT	CASSQVEAPGNTIYF
TRBJ2-7	.	TRBV19	.	TGTGCCAGTAGTCTTCGACAGGCGTCCTGGTACGAGCAGTACTTC	CASSLRQASWYEQYF